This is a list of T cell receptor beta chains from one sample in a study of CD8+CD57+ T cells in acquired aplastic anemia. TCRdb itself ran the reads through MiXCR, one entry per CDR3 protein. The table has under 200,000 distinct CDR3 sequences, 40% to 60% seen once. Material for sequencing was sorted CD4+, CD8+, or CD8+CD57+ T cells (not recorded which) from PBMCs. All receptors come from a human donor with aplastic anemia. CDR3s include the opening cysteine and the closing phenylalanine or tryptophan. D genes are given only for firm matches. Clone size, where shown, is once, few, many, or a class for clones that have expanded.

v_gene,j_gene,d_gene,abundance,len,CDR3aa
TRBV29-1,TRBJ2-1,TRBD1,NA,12,CSVETGGDEQFF
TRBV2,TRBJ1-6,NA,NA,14,CASSEFAGVSPLHF
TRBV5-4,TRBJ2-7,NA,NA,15,CASSLGWTETYEQYF
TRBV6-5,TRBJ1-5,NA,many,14,CASSPGPSNQPQHF
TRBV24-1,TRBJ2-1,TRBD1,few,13,CATGQGSNNEQFF
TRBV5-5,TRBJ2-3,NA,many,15,CASSLLGGSTDTQYF
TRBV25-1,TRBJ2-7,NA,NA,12,CASSTQGREQYF
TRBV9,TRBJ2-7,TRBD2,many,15,CASSGGLADSYEQYF
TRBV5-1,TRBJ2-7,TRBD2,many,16,CASRGFQLAGFYEQYF
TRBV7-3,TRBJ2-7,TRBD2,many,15,CASSLLSGGGYEQYF
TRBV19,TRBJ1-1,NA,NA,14,CATRWDKRNTEAFF
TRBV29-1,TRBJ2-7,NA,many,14,CSVELGDLGYEQYF
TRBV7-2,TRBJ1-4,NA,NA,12,CASSLGSEKLFF
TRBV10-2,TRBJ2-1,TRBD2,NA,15,CASIGLAGGPYEQFF
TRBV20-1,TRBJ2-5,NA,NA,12,CSAGRGGETQYF
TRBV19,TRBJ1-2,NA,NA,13,CATQGRDNYGYTF
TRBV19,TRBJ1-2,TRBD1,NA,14,CASSRNRGRGGYTF
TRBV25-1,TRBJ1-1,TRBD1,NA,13,CASSGTGFAEAFF
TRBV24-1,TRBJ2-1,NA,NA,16,CATSDPATGRYNEQFF
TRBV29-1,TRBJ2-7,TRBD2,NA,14,CSVVPAGAFYEQYF
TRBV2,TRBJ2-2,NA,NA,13,CASRERFTGELFF
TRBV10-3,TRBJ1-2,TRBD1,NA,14,CAISPGQGMNGYTF
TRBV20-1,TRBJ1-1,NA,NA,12,CSATFEYTEAFF
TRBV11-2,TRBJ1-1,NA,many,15,CASSLVGRAGTEAFF
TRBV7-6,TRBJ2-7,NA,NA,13,CASSLGGFYEQYF
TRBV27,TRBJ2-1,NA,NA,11,CASLAWGEQFF
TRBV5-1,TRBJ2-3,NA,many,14,CASSLTGPTDTQYF
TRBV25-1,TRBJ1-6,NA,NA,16,CASSADAGPYNSPLHF
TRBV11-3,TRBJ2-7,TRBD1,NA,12,CASSIGQGKRYF
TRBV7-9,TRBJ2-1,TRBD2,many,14,CASSLAGDYGEQFF
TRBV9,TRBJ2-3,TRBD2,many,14,CASRAGGPSDTQYF
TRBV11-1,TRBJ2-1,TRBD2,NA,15,CASSPQPSGVKEQFF
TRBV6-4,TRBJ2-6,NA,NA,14,CASSDNSGANVLTF
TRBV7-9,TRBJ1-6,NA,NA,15,CASSRQDSYNSPLHF
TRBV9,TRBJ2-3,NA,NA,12,CASGGRTDTQYF
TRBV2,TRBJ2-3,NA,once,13,CASIRGRSDTQYF
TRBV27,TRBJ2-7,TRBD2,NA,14,CASAGGVKSYEQYF
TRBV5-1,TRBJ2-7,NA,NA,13,CASSFQPGDEQYF
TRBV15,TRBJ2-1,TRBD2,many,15,CATSIGTSGNNEQFF
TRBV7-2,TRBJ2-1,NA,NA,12,CASSQPGNEQFF
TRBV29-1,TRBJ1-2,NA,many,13,CSVSGALDYGYTF
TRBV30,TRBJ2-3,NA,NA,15,CALQGTPYSTDTQYF
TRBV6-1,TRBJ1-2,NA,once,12,CASSQGRYGYTF
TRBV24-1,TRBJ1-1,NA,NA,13,CATRGPANTEAFF
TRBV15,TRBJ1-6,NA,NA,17,CATSSDKQGMPNSPLHF
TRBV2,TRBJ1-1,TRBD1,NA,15,CASTRTGALNTEAFF
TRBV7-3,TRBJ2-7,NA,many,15,CASSLTNGISYEQYF
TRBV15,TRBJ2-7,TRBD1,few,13,CATSSPGGLEQYF
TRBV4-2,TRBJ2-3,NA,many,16,CASSQVGVGDTDTQYF
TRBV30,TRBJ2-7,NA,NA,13,CVWSVGGSYEQYF